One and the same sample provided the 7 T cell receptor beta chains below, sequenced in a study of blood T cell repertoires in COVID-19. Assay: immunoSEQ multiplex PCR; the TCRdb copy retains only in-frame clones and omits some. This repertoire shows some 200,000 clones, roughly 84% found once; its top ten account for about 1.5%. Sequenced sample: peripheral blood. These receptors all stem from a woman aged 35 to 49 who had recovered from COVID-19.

CDR3 in amino acids: CAISDRDSWAYEQYF. The CDR3 nucleotides are TGTGCCATCAGTGACAGGGACAGCTGGGCCTACGAGCAGTACTTC. The chain is built from TRBV10-3 and TRBJ2-7, with 7 bases lining up with TRBD1. The CDR3 extends over 15 amino acids. Trimming took 3 bases from V and 2 from J; bases not matched to a gene: 7. Germline CDR1 reads ENHRY; CDR2 reads SYGVKD.

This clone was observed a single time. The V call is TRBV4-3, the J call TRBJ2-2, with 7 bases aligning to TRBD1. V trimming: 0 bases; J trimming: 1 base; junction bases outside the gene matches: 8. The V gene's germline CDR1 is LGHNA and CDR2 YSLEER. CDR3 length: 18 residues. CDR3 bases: TGCGCCAGCAGCCAAGACCCCGAGGGGGCAGGGAACACCGGGGAGCTGTTTTTT. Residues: CASSQDPEGAGNTGELFF.

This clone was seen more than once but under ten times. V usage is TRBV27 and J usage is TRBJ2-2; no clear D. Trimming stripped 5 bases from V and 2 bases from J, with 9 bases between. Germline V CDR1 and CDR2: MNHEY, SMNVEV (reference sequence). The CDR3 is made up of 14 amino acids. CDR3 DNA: TGTGCCAGCAGTAACTCACCTAACACCGGGGAGCTGTTTTTT. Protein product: CASSNSPNTGELFF.

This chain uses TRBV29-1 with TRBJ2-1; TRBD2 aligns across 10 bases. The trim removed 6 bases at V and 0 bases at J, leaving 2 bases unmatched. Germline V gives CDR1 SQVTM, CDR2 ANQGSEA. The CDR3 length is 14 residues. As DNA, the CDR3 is TGCAGCGTCTCTAGCGGGAGCTCCTACAATGAGCAGTTCTTC. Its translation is CSVSSGSSYNEQFF.

This CDR3 is CASSLVGAYTDTQYF. The CDR3 nucleotides are TGTGCCAGCAGCTTGGTGGGGGCCTACACAGATACGCAGTATTTT. The J gene is TRBJ2-3, the V gene TRBV5-4; D possibly corresponds to TRBD1 (6 bases). The CDR3 is 15 amino acids. V was trimmed by 0 bases and J by 2 bases, leaving 10 bases between them. Germline assignment: CDR1 SGHNT and CDR2 YYREEE (reference sequence).

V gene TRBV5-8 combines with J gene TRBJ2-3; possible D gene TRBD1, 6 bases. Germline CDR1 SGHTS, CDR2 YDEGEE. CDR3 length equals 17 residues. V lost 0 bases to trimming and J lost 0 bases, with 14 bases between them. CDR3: CASSLANTGSSTDTQYF. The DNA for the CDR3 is TGTGCCAGCAGCTTGGCCAACACAGGGAGTAGCACAGATACGCAGTATTTT.

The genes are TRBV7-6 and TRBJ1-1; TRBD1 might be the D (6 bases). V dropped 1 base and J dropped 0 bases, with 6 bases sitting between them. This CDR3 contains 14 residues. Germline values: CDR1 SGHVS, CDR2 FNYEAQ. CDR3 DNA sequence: TGTGCCAGCAGCTTAGACAGGGTGAACACTGAAGCTTTCTTT. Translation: CASSLDRVNTEAFF.